Included here is one T cell receptor beta chain sequence, with context. The target antigen is unknown. The data were taken from a study of tumor-infiltrating lymphocytes in primary liver carcinoma. Overall study context: Aged between 30 and 69 years, the patients were men and women. Among the tumors, stages were T1-T3 N0M0 and sizes about 4 to 10 cm.

A constant-region primer served to make TCR beta cDNA from about 0.45 ug total RNA. Library construction for TCR beta comprised three nested multiplex PCR rounds performed with slightly modified ARM-PCR. Use of TRBV1-TRBV30 forward primers with a C-beta reverse primer characterized the first two PCR rounds, which lasted 10 cycles each. TCRdb recomputed calls from the multiplex PCR reads with MiXCR, one row per CDR3 protein. Of tens of thousands of distinct CDR3 sequences listed, roughly 77% are singletons. This CDR3 has 14 amino acids. V was clipped by 9 bases and J by 10 bases, with 19 bases between them. Germline V CDR1 and CDR2: MNHEY, SVGAGI. Study results and limitations: Tumors had a significantly higher top-250-clone fraction than blood (p = 0.039).

Joint extraction of RNA and DNA used 20-30 mg of bulk tissue that was unsorted. No treatment had been given to the patients, who were chronically infected with HBV. Material: tumor-adjacent normal liver tissue. The chain is built from TRBV6-5 and TRBJ1-6; D might be TRBD1 (5 bases). The clonotype originates from a young woman with primary liver carcinoma and hepatitis B virus infection. CDR3 sequence: CASSSRAGHSPLHF. The CDR3 DNA sequence: TGTGCCAGTAGCTCGAGGGCAGGGCACTCACCCCTCCACTTT.